The 23 T cell receptor beta chains below all came from one sample that was sequenced in a study of cytomegalovirus exposure and HLA in healthy donors. Primers: 60 Vbeta forward and 13 Jbeta reverse. Assay used: immunoSEQ multiplex PCR; TCRdb lists only in-frame clones, some missing. The sample includes under 150,000 clones, 75% to 85% seen only once; the top ten take about 1.5%. Sequenced: PBMCs. These receptors originate from a woman aged 40 to 50 in good health and CMV-seronegative.

The chain couples TRBV10-3 to TRBJ1-4, with 7 bases identical to TRBD1. The CDR3 runs 13 residues. J was trimmed by 4 bases and V by 10 bases; bases with no gene match: 6. Germline V gene sequence: CDR1 ENHRY, CDR2 SYGVKD. The CDR3 DNA is TGTGCCACGAAACAGGGGCATAATGAAAAACTGTTTTTT. It translates to CATKQGHNEKLFF.

Only a few counts were recorded for this clone. The chain combines TRBV5-6 with TRBJ2-7; no clear D gene. The CDR3 runs to 15 residues. Trimming removed 4 bases at V and 1 base at J, with 15 bases between. Looked up from germline, CDR1 is SGHDT and CDR2 is YYEEEE. CDR3 sequence reads: CASSPASVVSYEQYF. The CDR3 nucleotides read TGTGCCAGCAGCCCTGCGAGTGTGGTATCCTACGAGCAGTACTTC.

J is TRBJ2-7 and V is TRBV28, with a tentative D call TRBD1 (6 bases). This CDR3 is built from 12 residues. Trimming removed 7 bases from V and 6 bases from J, with 13 bases in between. Germline CDR1 and CDR2: MDHEN and SYDVKM. The CDR3 bases are TGTGCCAGCACCGGGACATCAGGCGAGCAGTACTTC. This translates into CASTGTSGEQYF.

The CDR3 loop is CAIRRDWTDGNTIYF. CDR3 DNA sequence: TGTGCCATCAGGAGAGACTGGACAGATGGAAACACCATATATTTT. This chain uses TRBV10-3 with TRBJ1-3; D is possibly TRBD1 (6 bases). CDR3 length equals 15 residues. The V and J ends lost 6 bases and 3 bases respectively, with 15 bases between them. Germline loops: CDR1 ENHRY, CDR2 SYGVKD.

This clone appeared a single time. The rearrangement links TRBV4-1 to TRBJ1-2; TRBD1 might be the D (6 bases). Trimming took off 1 base at V and 8 bases at J, with 14 bases between the two ends. CDR1 and CDR2 from the germline V gene are MGHRA and YSYEKL. There are 14 residues in the CDR3. CDR3 DNA sequence: TGCGCCAGCAGCCAAGTGGCAGGGGCAGGAGGCTACACCTTC. This sequence encodes CASSQVAGAGGYTF.

The chain carries TRBV7-3 and TRBJ2-3; the D gene is possibly TRBD2 (5 bases). V was cut by 5 bases and J by 2 bases, with 11 bases left in between. This CDR3 contains 14 residues. The germline V gene encodes CDR1 SGHTA and CDR2 FQGTGA. CDR3 nucleotide sequence: TGTGCCAGCAGCCTGGACTTGACCACAGATACGCAGTATTTT. Its translation is CASSLDLTTDTQYF.

This sequence joins TRBV7-2 and TRBJ2-6, with 7 bases aligning to TRBD2. Germline-derived CDR1 and CDR2 are SGHTA and FQGNSA. V lost 2 bases to trimming and J lost 0 bases; unmatched junction nucleotides: 4. The CDR3 loop spans 17 amino acids. CDR3 nucleotides: TGTGCCAGCAGCTTACGGGGAGGGGACTCTGGGGCCAACGTCCTGACTTTC. Residues: CASSLRGGDSGANVLTF.

The chain recombines TRBV6-1 with TRBJ1-1; D ambiguous. The germline V gene has CDR1 MNHNS and CDR2 SASEGT. The CDR3 has 13 amino acids. The V and J ends lost 7 bases and 2 bases respectively, with 11 bases between them. The CDR3 bases are TGTGCCAGCATCTGGGGAGGTAACACTGAAGCTTTCTTT. Protein product: CASIWGGNTEAFF.

V and J are TRBV4-3 and TRBJ1-2; possibly TRBD1 for D (6 bases). In germline, CDR1 is LGHNA, CDR2 YSLEER. The CDR3 length is 16 residues. Trimming shortened V by 0 bases and J by 3 bases, and 14 bases separated the two germline ends. The CDR3 nucleotides are TGCGCCAGCAGCCAAGATCCCCAGCCAGGGGACTATGGCTACACCTTC. This codes for CASSQDPQPGDYGYTF.

The chain employs TRBV30 and TRBJ1-2, with D hard to call. The CDR3 spans 15 residues. Trimming pared 0 bases from V and 0 bases from J, leaving 11 bases between. Germline CDR1 GTSNPN, CDR2 SVGIG (reference sequence). The chain's CDR3 is CAWSVYSGANYGYTF. The DNA for the CDR3 is TGTGCCTGGAGTGTATACTCTGGAGCTAACTATGGCTACACCTTC. Combining the CDR3 with reference TRBV30 and TRBJ1-2 gives the whole variable domain SQTIHQWPATLVQPVGSPLSLECTVEGTSNPNLYWYRQAAGRGLQLLFYSVGIGQISSEVPQNLSASRPQDRQFILSSKKLLLSDSGFYLCAWSVYSGANYGYTFGSGTRLTVV.

The chain links TRBV30 to TRBJ2-3; 8 nucleotides agree with TRBD2. V lost 2 bases and J lost 5; bases outside the gene matches: 12. Germline values: CDR1 GTSNPN, CDR2 SVGIG (reference sequence). The CDR3 totals 16 residues. The CDR3 DNA is TGTGCCTGGAGTCGTACCCTTCTAGCGGGCGGAGATACGCAGTATTTT. It encodes CAWSRTLLAGGDTQYF.

Details on this clone: Other DNA sequences within the sample encode an identical CDR3. The J gene is TRBJ1-1, the V gene TRBV6-5; possible D gene TRBD1, 6 bases. V lost 2 bases and J 1 base, leaving 8 bases between the germline ends. CDR3 length: 14 amino acids. Germline V gives CDR1 MNHEY, CDR2 SVGAGI. CDR3: CASSYTGSNTEAFF. CDR3 in DNA: TGTGCCAGCAGTTACACAGGGTCGAACACTGAAGCTTTCTTT.

The V call is TRBV30, the J call TRBJ1-5; 8 positions match TRBD1. Trimming took 2 bases from V and 5 from J; bases not matched to a gene: 2. The germline gives CDR1 GTSNPN, CDR2 SVGIG (reference sequence). The CDR3 contains 13 residues. CDR3 DNA sequence: TGTGCCTGGAGTCACAGGGGGGATCAGCCCCAGCATTTT. This translates into CAWSHRGDQPQHF.

Turning to this clone: Without the conserved terminal phenylalanine or tryptophan, this CDR3 likely stems from a read error. The chain employs TRBV5-4 and TRBJ1-2; 7 bases align to TRBD1. CDR3 length: 15 residues. The germline gives CDR1 SGHNT, CDR2 YYREEE (reference sequence). V was clipped by 2 bases and J by 2 bases; unmatched bases: 6. CDR3 in amino acids: CASSLDVTGNYGYTL. In nucleotides, the CDR3 is TGTGCCAGCAGCTTAGACGTGACAGGGAACTATGGCTACACCCTC.

The rearrangement joins TRBV7-9 to TRBJ1-1, with 9 bases lining up with TRBD1. CDR3 length equals 14 residues. Germline V gene lookup returns CDR1 SEHNR and CDR2 FQNEAQ (reference sequence). Trimming cost V 5 bases and J 7 bases; bases outside gene matches: 8. The CDR3 nucleotides read TGTGCCAGCAGCCAAACAGGGGGCAGCAGTGAAGCTTTCTTT. This encodes CASSQTGGSSEAFF.

This clone was seen a few times. The CDR3 coding sequence is TGTGCCAGTAGTGAAAACAGGGGATCGGGGAACACTGAAGCTTTCTTT. Its protein product is CASSENRGSGNTEAFF. The V gene is TRBV19, the J gene TRBJ1-1; 7 nucleotides match TRBD1. Unmatched junction bases numbered 10, after V lost 5 bases and J lost 1 base. The CDR3 runs to 16 residues. The V gene's germline CDR1 is LNHDA and CDR2 SQIVND (reference sequence).

The V and J genes are TRBV18 and TRBJ2-7; D may be TRBD1 (5 bases). The length of the CDR3 is 14 residues. Trimming pared 2 bases from V and 2 bases from J, leaving 10 bases between. CDR1 and CDR2 (germline): KGHSH, LQKENI. DNA for the CDR3: TGTGCCAGCTCACCAGGGGCGGAAACCTACGAGCAGTACTTC. Translating it yields CASSPGAETYEQYF.

This clone was recorded a few times. The chain joins TRBV19 to TRBJ1-2, with 7 bases lining up with TRBD1. Germline lookup yields CDR1 LNHDA and CDR2 SQIVND (reference sequence). Trimming removed 5 bases from V and 10 bases from J; junction bases left unmatched: 7. The CDR3 sequence is 12 residues long. DNA for the CDR3: TGTGCCAGTAGTGTTACAGGGGTAACCTACACCTTC. This sequence encodes CASSVTGVTYTF.

The chain recombines TRBV20-1 with TRBJ1-1; D unclear. Deletions cut 4 bases from V and 10 bases from J, with 13 bases between. The CDR3 is made up of 11 amino acids. Per germline, CDR1 DFQATT and CDR2 SNEGSKA (reference sequence). CDR3 DNA: TGCAGTGCTACCGAGACTGGAGCAGCTTTCTTT. Translated: CSATETGAAFF.

The chain uses TRBV14 and TRBJ1-3; D is undetermined. The CDR3 spans 13 residues. CDR1 and CDR2 from the germline V gene are SGHDN and FVKESK. The V end lost 4 bases, the J end lost 0 bases, and 4 bases lay between the germline ends. The CDR3 bases are TGTGCCAGCAGCCGTAACTCTGGAAACACCATATATTTT. It specifies CASSRNSGNTIYF.

The gene calls are TRBV7-9 and TRBJ2-3, with a weak D call TRBD2 (7 bases). Trimming stripped 0 bases from V and 5 bases from J, with 12 bases between. This CDR3 has 15 amino acids. The germline gives CDR1 SEHNR, CDR2 FQNEAQ (reference sequence). CDR3 sequence reads: CASSLAGGALDTQYF. The CDR3, as DNA: TGTGCCAGCAGCTTAGCGGGGGGGGCCTTAGATACGCAGTATTTT.

This clone was seen only a few times. The gene calls are TRBV7-6 and TRBJ1-1; maybe TRBD1 (5 bases). V was trimmed by 1 base and J by 1 base, leaving 10 bases between them. The germline CDR1 and CDR2 sequences are SGHVS and FNYEAQ. There are 15 residues in the CDR3. The CDR3 reads CASSLGTGANTEAFF. For the CDR3, the DNA is TGTGCCAGCAGCTTAGGTACAGGAGCGAACACTGAAGCTTTCTTT.

The chain uses TRBV6-1 and TRBJ1-1, with TRBD1 matching over 9 bases. This CDR3 has 14 residues. Per the germline V gene, CDR1 is MNHNS and CDR2 is SASEGT. V trimming: 4 bases; J trimming: 5 bases; junction bases outside the gene matches: 5. CDR3 protein: CASSVTGGATEAFF. The CDR3 bases are TGTGCCAGCAGTGTAACAGGGGGCGCGACTGAAGCTTTCTTT.